A selection of T cell receptor beta chains follows, all from one sample in a study of blood T cell repertoires in COVID-19. Clones were sequenced by immunoSEQ multiplex PCR, and TCRdb holds only the in-frame ones, with some missing. The sample has tens of thousands of clones; roughly 91% are singletons. The sample was peripheral blood. These TCRs come from a man aged 70 or older with active or convalescent COVID-19. Both conserved end residues are part of each CDR3. The order of the fields is clone size, J gene, V gene, CDR3 protein. Clone size, where shown, is once, few, many, or a class for clones that have expanded.

clone_size: -
j_call: TRBJ2-2
v_call: TRBV11-3
cdr3_aa: CASRQETNIGELFF

clone_size: -
j_call: TRBJ2-3
v_call: TRBV28
cdr3_aa: CASSPSGAAADTQYF

clone_size: -
j_call: TRBJ1-5
v_call: TRBV2
cdr3_aa: CASSELGLLNQPQHF

clone_size: -
j_call: TRBJ1-2
v_call: TRBV7-9
cdr3_aa: CASSWEQGAPGYGYTF

clone_size: -
j_call: TRBJ1-1
v_call: TRBV6-1
cdr3_aa: CASSEKTGFTEAFF

clone_size: -
j_call: TRBJ2-5
v_call: TRBV19
cdr3_aa: CASGSPDRQETQYF

clone_size: -
j_call: TRBJ1-2
v_call: TRBV28
cdr3_aa: CASTQEGFDYGYTF

clone_size: once
j_call: TRBJ2-1
v_call: TRBV5-6
cdr3_aa: CASSLGVRIGRGNEQFF

clone_size: -
j_call: TRBJ1-2
v_call: TRBV2
cdr3_aa: CASSGQGRGYGYTF

clone_size: -
j_call: TRBJ2-2
v_call: TRBV11-2
cdr3_aa: CASSPRRQTGELFF

clone_size: -
j_call: TRBJ2-7
v_call: TRBV3-1/TRBV3-2
cdr3_aa: CASSQERGLAGGSLYEQYF

clone_size: -
j_call: TRBJ1-2
v_call: TRBV6-5
cdr3_aa: CASSLTGTGNYGYTF

clone_size: few
j_call: TRBJ2-3
v_call: TRBV7-2
cdr3_aa: CASSDRSTDTQYF

clone_size: -
j_call: TRBJ1-2
v_call: TRBV11-2
cdr3_aa: CASSWDSNYGYTF

clone_size: -
j_call: TRBJ1-5
v_call: TRBV2
cdr3_aa: CASSDRVGNQPQHF

clone_size: -
j_call: TRBJ1-4
v_call: TRBV19
cdr3_aa: CASSSSAALWEKLFF

clone_size: few
j_call: TRBJ1-3
v_call: TRBV5-8
cdr3_aa: CASSLEGVAGNTIYF

clone_size: -
j_call: TRBJ2-2
v_call: TRBV27
cdr3_aa: CASSLSFWLADTGELFF

clone_size: -
j_call: TRBJ2-2
v_call: TRBV15
cdr3_aa: CATSRDYRVTGELFF

clone_size: -
j_call: TRBJ2-7
v_call: TRBV10-3
cdr3_aa: CAISLRTGVHEQYF

clone_size: once
j_call: TRBJ1-5
v_call: TRBV28
cdr3_aa: CASETGGVRQPQHF

clone_size: -
j_call: TRBJ2-1
v_call: TRBV6-5
cdr3_aa: CASSQTSGSYNEQFF

clone_size: -
j_call: TRBJ1-1
v_call: TRBV7-9
cdr3_aa: CASSLLSGKNTEAFF

clone_size: -
j_call: TRBJ1-2
v_call: TRBV30
cdr3_aa: CAWSVPGTGYGYTF

clone_size: -
j_call: TRBJ1-3
v_call: TRBV3-1/TRBV3-2
cdr3_aa: CASSQELISGNTIYF

clone_size: -
j_call: TRBJ1-5
v_call: TRBV5-5
cdr3_aa: CASSLVFGRAGANQPQHF

clone_size: -
j_call: TRBJ2-1
v_call: TRBV9
cdr3_aa: CASSVRGATYNEQFF

clone_size: -
j_call: TRBJ1-2
v_call: TRBV19
cdr3_aa: CASWGDYGYTF

clone_size: -
j_call: TRBJ2-5
v_call: TRBV7-2
cdr3_aa: CASSDRLATETQYF

clone_size: -
j_call: TRBJ2-1
v_call: TRBV9
cdr3_aa: CASSVASGRANEQFF

clone_size: -
j_call: TRBJ2-7
v_call: TRBV19
cdr3_aa: CASRTSGQAIYEQYF

clone_size: once
j_call: TRBJ2-1
v_call: TRBV18
cdr3_aa: CASSPEGYNEQFF

clone_size: -
j_call: TRBJ1-2
v_call: TRBV5-4
cdr3_aa: CASSLVGDSNYGYTF

clone_size: few
j_call: TRBJ1-2
v_call: TRBV3-1/TRBV3-2
cdr3_aa: CASSQDPSGGLRYTF

clone_size: -
j_call: TRBJ1-3
v_call: TRBV19
cdr3_aa: CASSTTGIGSGNTIYF

clone_size: -
j_call: TRBJ1-2
v_call: TRBV30
cdr3_aa: CAWSKRDRLDGGYTF

clone_size: -
j_call: TRBJ2-2
v_call: TRBV7-2
cdr3_aa: CASSLSGRSNTGELFF

clone_size: -
j_call: TRBJ1-2
v_call: TRBV19
cdr3_aa: CASSIGQEIYGYTF

clone_size: -
j_call: TRBJ2-1
v_call: TRBV2
cdr3_aa: CASSRSGRAREQFF

clone_size: few
j_call: TRBJ2-7
v_call: TRBV7-2
cdr3_aa: CASSLLAGGTYEQYF

clone_size: once
j_call: TRBJ2-2
v_call: TRBV19
cdr3_aa: CASSPRLAGAAGELFF

clone_size: once
j_call: TRBJ2-1
v_call: TRBV24-1
cdr3_aa: CATSDTRQGNNEQFF

clone_size: -
j_call: TRBJ2-5
v_call: TRBV10-3
cdr3_aa: CAISPEAGVGETQYF

clone_size: -
j_call: TRBJ2-2
v_call: TRBV10-3
cdr3_aa: CAIQGLGGSGTGELFF

clone_size: -
j_call: TRBJ1-1
v_call: TRBV29-1
cdr3_aa: CSVELRANTEAFF

clone_size: -
j_call: TRBJ1-2
v_call: TRBV20-1
cdr3_aa: CSASRGEGYTF

clone_size: -
j_call: TRBJ1-1
v_call: TRBV28
cdr3_aa: CASSFAGEGLNAEAFF

clone_size: once
j_call: TRBJ2-7
v_call: TRBV3-1/TRBV3-2
cdr3_aa: CASSQAESYEQYF

clone_size: -
j_call: TRBJ2-3
v_call: TRBV4-1
cdr3_aa: CASSRTSGRATDTQYF

clone_size: -
j_call: TRBJ2-1
v_call: TRBV4-1
cdr3_aa: CASSQQLAGTSGLISYNEQFF

clone_size: -
j_call: TRBJ2-7
v_call: TRBV30
cdr3_aa: CAWSRGIGEQYF

clone_size: -
j_call: TRBJ1-4
v_call: TRBV7-2
cdr3_aa: CASRRQGATNEKLFF